What follows describes a single TCR beta chain. The data were produced by immunoSEQ multiplex PCR, yet TCRdb's version contains in-frame clones alone and is incomplete. The data contain roughly 410,000 clones, about 87% of them singletons. This sample was taken from a study of blood T cell repertoires in COVID-19. CDR1 is SGHVS, CDR2 FQNEAQ, per germline. V was clipped by 1 base and J by 2 bases, with 20 bases between them. This CDR3 region has 18 residues. The rearrangement joins TRBV7-8 to TRBJ1-2; a possible D gene is TRBD1 (6 bases). This clonotype was sampled from a woman aged 60 to 75 with COVID-19, enrolled during active disease. The specimen sequenced was peripheral blood. CDR3: CASSLGVQGTKVNYGYTF. The DNA for the CDR3 is TGTGCCAGCAGCTTAGGGGTCCAAGGGACAAAAGTAAACTATGGCTACACCTTC.